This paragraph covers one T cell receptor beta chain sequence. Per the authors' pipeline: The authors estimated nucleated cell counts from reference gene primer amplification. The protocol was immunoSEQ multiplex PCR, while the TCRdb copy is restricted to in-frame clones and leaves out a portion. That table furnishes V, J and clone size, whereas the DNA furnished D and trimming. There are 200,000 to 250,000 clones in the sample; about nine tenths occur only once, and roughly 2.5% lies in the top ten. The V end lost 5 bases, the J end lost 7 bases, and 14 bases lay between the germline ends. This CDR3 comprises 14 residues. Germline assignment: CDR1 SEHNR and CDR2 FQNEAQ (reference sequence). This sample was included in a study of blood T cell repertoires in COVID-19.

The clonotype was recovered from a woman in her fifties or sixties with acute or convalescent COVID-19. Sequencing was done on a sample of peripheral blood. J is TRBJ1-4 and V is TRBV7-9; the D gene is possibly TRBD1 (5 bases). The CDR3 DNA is TGTGCCAGCAGCACTCGGGGGGGTTCTGAAAAACTGTTTTTT. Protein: CASSTRGGSEKLFF.